This record looks at one T cell receptor (beta chain) sequence and its context. Its antigen is unknown. Clones were read by immunoSEQ multiplex PCR, and TCRdb kept only the in-frame ones, dropping some. The sample has tens of thousands of clones, 80% to 90% seen once; the top ten hold 9% to 12%. The sample originates from a study of T cells in localized non-small cell lung cancer. The CDR3 covers 16 residues. Trimming shortened V by 5 bases and J by 0 bases, and 16 bases separated the two germline ends. Germline values: CDR1 MGHRA, CDR2 YSYEKL. Study results and caveats: Among blood samples, higher T cell density accompanied longer overall survival. Highest T cell clonality was seen in uninvolved adjacent lung, surpassing that measured in tumor. In adjacent lung appeared a median around 62 of the top 100 tumor clones. It remains possible that heterogeneity exists, since only one tumor region was sequenced.

The rearrangement links TRBV4-1 to TRBJ1-1; weak D call: TRBD1 (5 bases). This TCR was recovered from a woman aged 35-75 years with stage I lung adenocarcinoma. This sample comprised peripheral blood, obtained before any cancer treatment. CDR3 sequence: CASSKGWPVMNTEAFF. CDR3 DNA: TGCGCCAGCAGCAAGGGGTGGCCGGTCATGAACACTGAAGCTTTCTTT.